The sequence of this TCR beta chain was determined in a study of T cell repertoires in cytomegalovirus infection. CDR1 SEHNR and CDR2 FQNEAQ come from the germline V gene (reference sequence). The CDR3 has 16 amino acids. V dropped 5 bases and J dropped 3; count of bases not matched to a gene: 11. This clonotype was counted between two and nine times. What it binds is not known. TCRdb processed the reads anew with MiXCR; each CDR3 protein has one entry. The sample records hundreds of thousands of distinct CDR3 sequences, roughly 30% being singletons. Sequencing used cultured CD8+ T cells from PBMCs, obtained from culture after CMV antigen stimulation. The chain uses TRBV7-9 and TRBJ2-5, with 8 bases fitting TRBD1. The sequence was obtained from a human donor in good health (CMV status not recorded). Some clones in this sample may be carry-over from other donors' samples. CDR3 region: CASSPRTGTLKETQYF. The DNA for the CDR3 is TGTGCCAGCAGCCCCCGGACAGGGACGCTGAAAGAGACCCAGTACTTC.